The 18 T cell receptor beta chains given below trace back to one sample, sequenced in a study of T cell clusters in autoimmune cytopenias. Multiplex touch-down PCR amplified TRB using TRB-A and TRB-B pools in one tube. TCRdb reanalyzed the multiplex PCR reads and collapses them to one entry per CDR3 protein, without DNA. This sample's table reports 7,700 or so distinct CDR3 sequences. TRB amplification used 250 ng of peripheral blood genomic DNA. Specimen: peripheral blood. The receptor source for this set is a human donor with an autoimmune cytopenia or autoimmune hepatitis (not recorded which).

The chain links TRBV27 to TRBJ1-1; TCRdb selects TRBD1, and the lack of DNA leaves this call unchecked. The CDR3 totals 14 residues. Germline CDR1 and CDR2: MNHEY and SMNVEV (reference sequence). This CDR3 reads CASTRDRGNTEAFF.

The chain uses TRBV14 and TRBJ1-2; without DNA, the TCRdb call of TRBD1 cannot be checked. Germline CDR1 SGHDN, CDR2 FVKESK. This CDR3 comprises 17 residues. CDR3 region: CASSQDIRQGFAMSYTF.

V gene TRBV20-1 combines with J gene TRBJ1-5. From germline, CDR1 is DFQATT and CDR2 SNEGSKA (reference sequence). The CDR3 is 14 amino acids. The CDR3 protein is CSAVGQRINQPQHF.

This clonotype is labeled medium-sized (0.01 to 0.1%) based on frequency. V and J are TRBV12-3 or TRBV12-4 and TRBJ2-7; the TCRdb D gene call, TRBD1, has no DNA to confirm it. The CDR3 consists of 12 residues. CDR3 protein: CASSSGDYEQYF.

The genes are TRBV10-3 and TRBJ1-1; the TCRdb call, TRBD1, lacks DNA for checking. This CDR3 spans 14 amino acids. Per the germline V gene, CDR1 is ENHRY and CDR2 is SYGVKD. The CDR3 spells CAISSRAQNTEAFF.

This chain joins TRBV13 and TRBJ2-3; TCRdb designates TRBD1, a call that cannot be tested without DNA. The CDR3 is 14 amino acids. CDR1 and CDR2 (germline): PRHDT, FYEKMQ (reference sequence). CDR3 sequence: CATRGDGTTDTQYF. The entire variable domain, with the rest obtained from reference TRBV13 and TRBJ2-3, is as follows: AAGVIQSPRHLIKEKRETATLKCYPIPRHDTVYWYQQGPGQDPQFLISFYEKMQSDKGSIPDRFSAQQFSDYHSELNMSSLELGDSALYFCATRGDGTTDTQYFGPGTRLTVL.

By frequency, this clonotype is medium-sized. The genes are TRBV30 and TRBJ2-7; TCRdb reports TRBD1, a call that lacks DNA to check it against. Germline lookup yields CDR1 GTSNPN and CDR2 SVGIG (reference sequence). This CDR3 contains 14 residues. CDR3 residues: CAWSYRDRDYEQYF.

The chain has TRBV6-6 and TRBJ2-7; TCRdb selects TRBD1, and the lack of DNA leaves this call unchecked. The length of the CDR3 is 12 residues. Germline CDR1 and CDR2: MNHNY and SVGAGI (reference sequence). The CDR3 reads CASGGRSRGQYF.

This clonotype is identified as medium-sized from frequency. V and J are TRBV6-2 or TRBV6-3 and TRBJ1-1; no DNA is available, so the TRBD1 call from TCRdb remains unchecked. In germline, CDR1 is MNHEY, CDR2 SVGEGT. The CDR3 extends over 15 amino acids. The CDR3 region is CASSPPLRGNTEAFF.

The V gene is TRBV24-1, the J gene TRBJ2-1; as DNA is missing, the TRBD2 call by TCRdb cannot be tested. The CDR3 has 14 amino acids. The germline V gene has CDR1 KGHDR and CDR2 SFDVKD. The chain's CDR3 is CATSDSGTSGEQFF.

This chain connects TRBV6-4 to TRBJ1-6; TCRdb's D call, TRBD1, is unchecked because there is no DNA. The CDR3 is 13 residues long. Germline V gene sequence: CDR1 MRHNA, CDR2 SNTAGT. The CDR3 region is CASRQGPGSPLHF.

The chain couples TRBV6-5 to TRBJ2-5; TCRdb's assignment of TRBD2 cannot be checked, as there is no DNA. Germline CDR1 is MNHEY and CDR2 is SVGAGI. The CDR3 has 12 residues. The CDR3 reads CASTGGQETQYF.

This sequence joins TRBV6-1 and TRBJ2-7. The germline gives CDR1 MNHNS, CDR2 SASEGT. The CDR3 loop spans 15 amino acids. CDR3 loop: CASSYSSRGSYEQYF.

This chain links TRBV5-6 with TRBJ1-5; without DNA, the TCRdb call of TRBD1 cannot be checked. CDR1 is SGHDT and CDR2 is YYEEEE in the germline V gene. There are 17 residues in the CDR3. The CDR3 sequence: CASSSYRGRRSNQPQHF.

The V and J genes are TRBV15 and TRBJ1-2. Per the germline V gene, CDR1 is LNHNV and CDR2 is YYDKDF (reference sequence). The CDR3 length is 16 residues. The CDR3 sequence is CATSRVRGDFNYGYTF.

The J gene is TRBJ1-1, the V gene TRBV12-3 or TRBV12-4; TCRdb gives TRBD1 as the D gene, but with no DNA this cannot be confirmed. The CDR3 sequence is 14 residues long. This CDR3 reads CASSLLQGATEAFF.

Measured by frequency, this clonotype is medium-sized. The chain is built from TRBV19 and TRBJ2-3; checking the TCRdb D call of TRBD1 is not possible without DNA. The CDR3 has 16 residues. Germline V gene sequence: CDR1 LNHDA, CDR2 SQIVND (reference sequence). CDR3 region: CASTTGDRIYTSTVYF.

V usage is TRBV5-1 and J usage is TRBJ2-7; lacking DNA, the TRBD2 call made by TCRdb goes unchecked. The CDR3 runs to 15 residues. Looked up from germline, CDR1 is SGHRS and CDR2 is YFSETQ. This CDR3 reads CASHGTALHQGEQYF.